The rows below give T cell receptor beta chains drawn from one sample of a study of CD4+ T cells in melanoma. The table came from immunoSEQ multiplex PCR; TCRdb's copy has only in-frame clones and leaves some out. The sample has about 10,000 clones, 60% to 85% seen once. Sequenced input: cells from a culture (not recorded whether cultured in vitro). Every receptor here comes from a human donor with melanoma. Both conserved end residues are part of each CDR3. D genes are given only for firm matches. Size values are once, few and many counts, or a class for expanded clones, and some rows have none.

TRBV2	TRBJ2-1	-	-	CASSPRADSYNEQFF	TGTGCCAGCAGCCCTCGGGCTGACTCCTACAATGAGCAGTTCTTC
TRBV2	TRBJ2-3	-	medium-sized	CASSGGTGFSTDTQYF	TGTGCCAGCAGCGGCGGGACTGGATTTAGCACAGATACGCAGTATTTT
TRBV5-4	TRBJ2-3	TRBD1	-	CASSLSGTGGDTQYF	TGTGCCAGCAGCTTGAGTGGGACAGGGGGTGATACGCAGTATTTT
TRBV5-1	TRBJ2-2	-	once	CASSGTRVSGELFF	TGCGCCAGCTCCGGGACAAGGGTCTCCGGGGAGCTGTTTTTT
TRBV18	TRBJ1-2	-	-	CASSPTADGYGYTF	TGTGCCAGCTCACCAACCGCGGACGGATATGGCTACACCTTC
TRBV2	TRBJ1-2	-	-	CASSWTEPIYGYTF	TGTGCCAGCAGCTGGACAGAGCCGATCTATGGCTACACCTTC
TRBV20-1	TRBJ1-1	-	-	CSASRGREAFF	TGCAGTGCTAGCAGGGGCCGTGAAGCTTTCTTT
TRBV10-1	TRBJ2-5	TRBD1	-	CASSRDRQETQYF	TGCGCCAGCAGCCGGGACAGGCAAGAGACCCAGTACTTC
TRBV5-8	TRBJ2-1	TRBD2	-	CASSLVRRGGLGEQFF	TGTGCCAGCAGCTTGGTCCGACGGGGGGGCCTTGGTGAGCAGTTCTTC
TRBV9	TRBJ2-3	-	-	CASSPRGDVTDTQYF	TGTGCCAGCAGCCCTCGAGGGGATGTCACAGATACGCAGTATTTT
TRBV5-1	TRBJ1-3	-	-	CASSWTVTGNTIYF	TGCGCCAGCAGCTGGACGGTAACTGGAAACACCATATATTTT
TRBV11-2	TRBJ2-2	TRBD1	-	CASSTHRGRPGELFF	TGTGCCAGCAGCACCCACAGGGGGCGCCCCGGGGAGCTGTTTTTT
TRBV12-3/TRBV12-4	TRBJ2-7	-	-	CASRGNNYEQYF	TGTGCCAGCAGGGGGAACAACTACGAGCAGTACTTC
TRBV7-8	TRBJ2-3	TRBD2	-	CASYPRTSGTDTQYF	TGTGCCAGTTATCCTCGGACTAGCGGCACAGATACGCAGTATTTT
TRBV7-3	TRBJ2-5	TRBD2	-	CASSPTGTSGGETQYF	TGTGCCAGCAGCCCTACCGGGACTAGCGGGGGAGAGACCCAGTACTTC
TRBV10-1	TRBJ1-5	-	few	CASSESLGQPQHF	TGCGCCAGCAGTGAGTCGTTGGGGCAGCCCCAGCATTTT
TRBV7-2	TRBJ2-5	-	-	CASSLWETQYF	TGTGCCAGCAGCTTATGGGAGACCCAGTACTTC
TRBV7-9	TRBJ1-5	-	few	CASSLWGDNQPQHF	TGTGCCAGCAGCTTATGGGGGGACAATCAGCCCCAGCATTTT